Listed below are T cell receptor beta chains from one sample, sequenced in a study of shared clonotypes between healthy human individuals. Sequencing used immunoSEQ multiplex PCR; TCRdb keeps in-frame clones, though not all of them. The table includes 2,100,000 or so clones, about 94% detected once. The sequenced sample was naive CD4+ T cells sorted from blood. These receptor sequences come from a man younger than 35 in good health. The conserved cysteine and the conserved F or W are not part of the CDR3 here. The order of the fields is V gene, J gene, CDR3 protein.

>TRBV4-1|TRBJ2-3
ASSQDGRGLTDTQY
>TRBV6-5|TRBJ1-5
ASSPSPNQPQH
>TRBV27|TRBJ1-2
ASSTPGLVGYT
>TRBV5-4|TRBJ1-1
ASSDRDENTEAF
>TRBV7-2|TRBJ2-1
ASSLDGRSYNEQF
>TRBV7-8|TRBJ1-6
ASSLAGTTNSPLH
>TRBV19|TRBJ1-5
ASSSQGGNQPQH
>TRBV5-4|TRBJ2-2
ASSPIPGGETGELF
>TRBV5-6|TRBJ1-4
ASSKGQGANEKLF
>TRBV13|TRBJ2-5
ASSRDRGQTQY
>TRBV5-4|TRBJ1-2
ASSPGTGPRGYT
>TRBV6-5|TRBJ2-7
ASSYRDRGLYEQY
>TRBV5-1|TRBJ2-5
ASSLAPGLVEATQY
>TRBV7-9|TRBJ1-1
ASSRQVDSAEAF
>TRBV11-3|TRBJ2-7
ASSRSQGPYEQY
>TRBV11-2|TRBJ2-1
ASRGQGTPRRGNEQF
>TRBV4-3|TRBJ1-2
ASSQPDREAGGYT
>TRBV20-1|TRBJ1-3
SARSGNTIY
>TRBV10-3|TRBJ2-2
AIRGLAGAGELF
>TRBV5-8|TRBJ1-4
ASSLRDLTGEKLF